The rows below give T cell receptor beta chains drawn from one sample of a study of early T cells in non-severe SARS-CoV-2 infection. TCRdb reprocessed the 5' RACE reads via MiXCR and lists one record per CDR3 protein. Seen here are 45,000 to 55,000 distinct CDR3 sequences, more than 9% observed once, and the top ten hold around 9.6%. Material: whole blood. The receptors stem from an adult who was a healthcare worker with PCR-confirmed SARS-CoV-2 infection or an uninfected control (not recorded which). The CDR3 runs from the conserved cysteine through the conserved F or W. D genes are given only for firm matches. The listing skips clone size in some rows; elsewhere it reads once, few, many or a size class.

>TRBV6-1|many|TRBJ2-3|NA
TGTGCCAGCAGTGGGAATAAGATTAGCACAGATACGCAGTATTTT
CASSGNKISTDTQYF
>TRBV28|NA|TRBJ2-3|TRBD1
TGTGCCAGCAGTCCCCCGGGACAGGGTGGAGATACGCAGTATTTT
CASSPPGQGGDTQYF
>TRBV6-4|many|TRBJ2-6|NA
TGTGCCAGCAGTGACTCCGCCTCTGGGGCCAACGTCCTGACTTTC
CASSDSASGANVLTF
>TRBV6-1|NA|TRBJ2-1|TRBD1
TGTGCCAGCAGTGAAGGGGACAGGGGAGATGAGCAGTTCTTC
CASSEGDRGDEQFF
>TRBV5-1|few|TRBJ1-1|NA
TGCGCCAGCAGCTTGCGGGGCCTGGGTCCGGGGAACACTGAAGCTTTCTTT
CASSLRGLGPGNTEAFF
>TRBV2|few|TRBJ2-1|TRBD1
TGTGCCAGCAGCTCGGACAGGAACAATGAGCAGTTCTTC
CASSSDRNNEQFF
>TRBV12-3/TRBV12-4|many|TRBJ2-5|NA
TGTGCCAGCAGTTTGGGGTTCGCGGAGACCCAGTACTTC
CASSLGFAETQYF
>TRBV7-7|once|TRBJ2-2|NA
TGTGCCAGCAGCTTAAGGGACGCGAACACCGGGGAGCTGTTTTTT
CASSLRDANTGELFF
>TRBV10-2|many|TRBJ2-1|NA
TGCGCCAGCAGTGAGTTACGACTCGACTACAATGAGCAGTTCTTC
CASSELRLDYNEQFF
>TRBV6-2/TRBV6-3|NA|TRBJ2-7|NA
TGTGCCAGCAACACCTGGGACGACTCCTACGAGCAGTACTTC
CASNTWDDSYEQYF
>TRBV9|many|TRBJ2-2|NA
TGTGCCAGCAGCGTGATCCCTCAGAACACCGGGGAGCTGTTTTTT
CASSVIPQNTGELFF
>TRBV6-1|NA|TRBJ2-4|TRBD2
TGTGCCAGCAGTGAAGCGGGCGGGAGCGGGGGGGCCCGTCAGTACTTC
CASSEAGGSGGARQYF
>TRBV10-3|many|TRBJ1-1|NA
TGTGCCATCAGCCCCCGGGGGGGGGCGGTCACTGAAGCTTTCTTT
CAISPRGGAVTEAFF
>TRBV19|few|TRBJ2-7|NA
TGTGCCAGTAGTTTCGCAGAGCACTCCTACGAGCAGTACTTC
CASSFAEHSYEQYF
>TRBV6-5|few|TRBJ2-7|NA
TGTGCCAGCAGTTACCGGCGGGGCGAGCAGTACTTC
CASSYRRGEQYF
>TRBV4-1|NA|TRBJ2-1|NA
TGCGCCAGCAGCCAAGACCCGGGAGCGCTCCGTGAGCAGTTCTTC
CASSQDPGALREQFF
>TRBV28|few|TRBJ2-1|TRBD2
TGTGCCAGCAGTTTTTGGGGCGGGAGCCCTCGGAATGAGCAGTTCTTC
CASSFWGGSPRNEQFF
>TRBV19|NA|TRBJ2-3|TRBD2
TGTGCCAGTAGTGACCCGCGGGGGAAGGGCACAGATACGCAGTATTTT
CASSDPRGKGTDTQYF
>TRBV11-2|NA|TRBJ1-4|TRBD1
TGTGCCAGCAGCCCGACAGGGGACGAAAAACTGTTTTTT
CASSPTGDEKLFF
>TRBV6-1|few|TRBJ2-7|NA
TGTGCCAGCAGTGACAGTTTCTACTCCTACGAGCAGTACTTC
CASSDSFYSYEQYF
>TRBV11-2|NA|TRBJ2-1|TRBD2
TGTGCCAGCAGCTCGCCCGGACTAGCGGGAGGGTGGGACAATGAGCAGTTCTTC
CASSSPGLAGGWDNEQFF